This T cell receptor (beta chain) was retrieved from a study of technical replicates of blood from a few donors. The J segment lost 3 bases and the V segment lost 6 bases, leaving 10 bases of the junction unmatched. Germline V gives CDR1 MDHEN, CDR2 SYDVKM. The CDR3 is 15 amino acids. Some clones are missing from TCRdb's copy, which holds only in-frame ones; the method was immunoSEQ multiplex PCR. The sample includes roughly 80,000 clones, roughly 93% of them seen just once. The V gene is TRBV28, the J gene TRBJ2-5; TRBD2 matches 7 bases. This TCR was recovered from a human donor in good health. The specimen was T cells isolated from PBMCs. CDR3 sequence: CASSLGGRGKETQYF. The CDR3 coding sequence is TGTGCCAGCAGCCTCGGGGGGAGGGGAAAAGAGACCCAGTACTTC.